The 15 T cell receptor beta chains below all came from one sample that was sequenced in a study of T cells of healthy individuals. One entry per CDR3 protein, called by TCRdb with MiXCR from the 5' RACE reads. The sample holds tens of thousands of distinct CDR3 sequences; about 5% are singletons and the top ten take roughly 7.5%. These receptors were obtained from a female donor in good health.

This clonotype has just a few counts. The J gene is TRBJ2-6, the V gene TRBV7-8, with 10 nucleotides matching TRBD1. V gave up 5 bases and J gave up 2 bases; unmatched junction bases: 9. Germline values: CDR1 SGHVS, CDR2 FQNEAQ. CDR3 length: 18 amino acids. The CDR3 coding sequence is TGTGCCAGCAGCGTCTCTCCCGGGACAGGGGCTGGGGCCAACGTCCTGACTTTC. Amino acid sequence: CASSVSPGTGAGANVLTF.

This clonotype was seen at least ten times. The chain has TRBV6-2 or TRBV6-3 and TRBJ1-1; maybe TRBD1 (6 bases). V was clipped by 7 bases and J by 0 bases, with 21 bases between them. There are 17 residues in the CDR3. Per the germline V gene, CDR1 is MNHEY and CDR2 is SVGEGT. The DNA for the CDR3 is TGTGCCAGCACTATGCAGGGGTATGGCTACTTGAACACTGAAGCTTTCTTT. This codes for CASTMQGYGYLNTEAFF.

This clonotype was observed at least ten times. The rearrangement joins TRBV24-1 to TRBJ1-5; perhaps TRBD1 as D (5 bases). The V gene's germline CDR1 is KGHDR and CDR2 SFDVKD. Trimming pared 7 bases from V and 5 bases from J, leaving 14 bases between. CDR3 length: 14 amino acids. The CDR3 region is CATSRDGTYQPQHF. The DNA for the CDR3 is TGTGCCACCAGCAGAGACGGGACCTATCAGCCCCAGCATTTT.

This clonotype was seen only a few times. The V and J genes are TRBV30 and TRBJ1-1; the D is unclear. The CDR3 spans 13 residues. Trimming cost V 2 bases and J 1 base, with 8 bases left between them. Germline CDR1 is GTSNPN and CDR2 is SVGIG (reference sequence). The CDR3 DNA reads as TGTGCCTGGAGTAGGTGGGGGAACACTGAAGCTTTCTTT. The encoded protein is CAWSRWGNTEAFF. Full variable domain (missing parts from reference TRBV30 and TRBJ1-1): SQTIHQWPATLVQPVGSPLSLECTVEGTSNPNLYWYRQAAGRGLQLLFYSVGIGQISSEVPQNLSASRPQDRQFILSSKKLLLSDSGFYLCAWSRWGNTEAFFGQGTRLTVV.

In DNA, the CDR3 is TGTGCCAGCAGCTCCCGTAGTGTAGGGGCGGGAGGCCGAAATCAGCCCCAGCATTTT. Translation gives CASSSRSVGAGGRNQPQHF. The V call is TRBV7-6, the J call TRBJ1-5; TRBD1 might be the D (5 bases). CDR1 SGHVS and CDR2 FNYEAQ come from the germline V gene. V was cut by 4 bases and J by 4 bases, with 26 bases left in between. The CDR3 has 19 amino acids.

This clonotype was recorded at least ten times. The rearrangement uses TRBV24-1 and TRBJ2-1; TRBD1 might be the D (5 bases). V shed 5 bases and J shed 4 bases, with 11 bases lying between them. There are 14 residues in the CDR3. Germline CDR1 is KGHDR and CDR2 is SFDVKD. The DNA for the CDR3 is TGTGCCACCAGTGGTAACACAGGTTACAATGAGCAGTTCTTC. Translated, it gives CATSGNTGYNEQFF.

This clonotype was counted many times. The chain has TRBV20-1 and TRBJ2-5; D unresolved. Germline loops: CDR1 DFQATT, CDR2 SNEGSKA (reference sequence). Trimming pared 4 bases from V and 5 bases from J, leaving 11 bases between. The CDR3 is 12 residues long. CDR3 nucleotide sequence: TGCAGTGCTAAGGAGCGTCTGGAGACCCAGTACTTC. It specifies CSAKERLETQYF.

This clonotype appeared many times. This chain uses TRBV4-1 with TRBJ2-1; 15 nucleotides line up with TRBD2. With 5 bases clipped from V and 9 bases from J, the junction kept 8 bases outside the gene matches. This CDR3 region has 16 residues. CDR1 and CDR2 from the germline V gene are MGHRA and YSYEKL. The CDR3 DNA reads TGCGCCAGCAGCTCCTGGACTAGCGGGAGGGCCGTTGAGCAGTTCTTC. Protein product: CASSSWTSGRAVEQFF.

This clonotype was counted at least ten times. The chain employs TRBV6-2 or TRBV6-3 and TRBJ2-3, with D perhaps TRBD1 (5 bases). The CDR3 is 16 residues long. Trimming shortened V by 0 bases and J by 3 bases, and 13 bases separated the two germline ends. CDR1 and CDR2 (germline): MNHEY, SVGEGT. The CDR3 here is CASSYSRDSLTDTQYF. For the CDR3, the DNA is TGTGCCAGCAGTTACTCGAGAGACAGCTTGACAGATACGCAGTATTTT.

This clonotype was picked up many times. The chain links TRBV20-1 to TRBJ2-7, with a possible D match to TRBD2 (7 bases). CDR3 size: 13 residues. CDR1 is DFQATT and CDR2 is SNEGSKA in the germline V gene (reference sequence). The V end lost 6 bases, the J end lost 4 bases, and 16 bases lay between the germline ends. CDR3 amino acids: CSARGGRQYEQYF. The DNA for the CDR3 is TGCAGTGCCAGGGGCGGGAGACAGTACGAGCAGTACTTC.

This clonotype was picked up many times. This chain connects TRBV24-1 to TRBJ2-1, with D maybe TRBD2 (6 bases). Germline V gene data show CDR1 as KGHDR and CDR2 as SFDVKD. This CDR3 spans 15 amino acids. V was cut by 7 bases and J by 0 bases, with 12 bases left in between. The CDR3 DNA follows: TGTGCCACCAGCCGGGACTCGAGCTCCTACAATGAGCAGTTCTTC. This codes for CATSRDSSSYNEQFF.

The table lists this clonotype with many counts. The V gene is TRBV7-8, the J gene TRBJ2-3; maybe TRBD2 (5 bases). Germline CDR1 reads SGHVS; CDR2 reads FQNEAQ. Trimming removed 2 bases from V and 9 bases from J, with 12 bases in between. The CDR3 totals 13 residues. The DNA for the CDR3 is TGTGCCAGCAGCTTAAGAGCAAGGGAGACGCAGTATTTT. As protein: CASSLRARETQYF.

This clonotype has just a few counts. The V call is TRBV28, the J call TRBJ2-6; TRBD1 might be the D (5 bases). The CDR3 extends over 12 amino acids. Between the trimmed V and J ends, which lost 11 bases and 4 bases, there was a span of 9 bases. CDR1 MDHEN and CDR2 SYDVKM come from the germline V gene. The CDR3 nucleotides read TGTGCCGTAGGGGCCGGGGCCAACGTCCTGACTTTC. Protein product: CAVGAGANVLTF.

This clonotype was counted a few times. V gene TRBV28 combines with J gene TRBJ1-2; 11 nucleotides match TRBD1. The CDR3 covers 15 residues. Germline loops: CDR1 MDHEN, CDR2 SYDVKM. Unmatched junction bases numbered 6, after V lost 6 bases and J lost 3 bases. The CDR3 region has the DNA TGTGCCAGCAGGACCCAGGGACAGGGGGACTATGGCTACACCTTC. Translating it yields CASRTQGQGDYGYTF.

This clonotype was seen a few times. The germline gene is not matched at one end of the junction; a read error may be the cause. The CDR3 region is CSADRDSNNSPPHF. The CDR3 DNA follows: TGCAGTGCTGACCGGGACAGTAATAATTCACCCCCCCACTTT. This chain connects TRBV20-1 to TRBJ1-6; 7 bases agree with TRBD1. This CDR3 is 14 amino acids long. Germline V lookup: CDR1 DFQATT, CDR2 SNEGSKA (reference sequence).